This T cell receptor (beta chain) was obtained from a study of blood T cell repertoires in COVID-19. The study recruited people aged roughly 18 to 100 years across 20 to 30 US areas. Generated by immunoSEQ multiplex PCR, the TCRdb table keeps only in-frame clones and is missing some. The data contain about 330,000 clones, around 87% of them singletons. V was clipped by 5 bases and J by 9 bases; unmatched bases: 9. Germline lookup yields CDR1 LNHDA and CDR2 SQIVND (reference sequence). This CDR3 has 13 amino acids. Sequenced input: PBMCs or T cells enriched from blood (not recorded which). V and J are TRBV19 and TRBJ1-1, with 7 bases that match TRBD1. The TCR originated in a woman in her twenties or thirties who had recovered from COVID-19. The CDR3 DNA follows: TGTGCCAGTAGTTTGAGGCAGGGGGACCAAGCTTTCTTT. It yields the protein CASSLRQGDQAFF. Filled out from reference TRBV19 and TRBJ1-1, the complete variable domain reads DGGITQSPKYLFRKEGQNVTLSCEQNLNHDAMYWYRQDPGQGLRLIYYSQIVNDFQKGDIAEGYSVSREKKESFPLTVTSAQKNPTAFYLCASSLRQGDQAFFGQGTRLTVV.